These 25 T cell receptor beta chains share one sample of origin, sequenced in a study of shared clonotypes between healthy human individuals. Libraries were prepared by immunoSEQ multiplex PCR; TCRdb keeps only in-frame clonotypes and omits some of them. The data show millions of clones, with 90% to 95% seen just once and roughly 1.8% held by the top ten. Naive CD8 cells lacked CD45RO and underwent positive selection for CCR7, leaving out terminally differentiated effector memory CD45RA+ cells. The sample consisted of naive CD8+ T cells from PBMCs. Receptor source: a man between 18 and 35 years old in good health. Some clones in this sample may be carry-over from other donors' samples.

The CDR3 loop reads CASSFSTWNQPQHF. CDR3 sequence (DNA): TGTGCCAGCAGTTTCTCCACCTGGAATCAGCCCCAGCATTTT. The V call is TRBV28, the J call TRBJ1-5; D remains unclear. The CDR3 runs 14 residues. V was cut by 3 bases and J by 4 bases, with 10 bases left in between. The germline V gene encodes CDR1 MDHEN and CDR2 SYDVKM. The full variable domain, with the rest looked up from reference TRBV28 and TRBJ1-5, is DVKVTQSSRYLVKRTGEKVFLECVQDMDHENMFWYRQDPGLGLRLIYFSYDVKMKEKGDIPEGYSVSREKKERFSLILESASTNQTSMYLCASSFSTWNQPQHFGDGTRLSIL.

V is TRBV11-2 and J is TRBJ2-7, with no clear D. Germline CDR1 reads SGHAT; CDR2 reads FQNNGV. This CDR3 region has 11 residues. The V and J ends lost 7 bases and 7 bases respectively, with 11 bases between them. The CDR3 reads CASKDMGEQYF. CDR3 coding DNA: TGTGCCAGCAAAGACATGGGGGAGCAGTACTTC. The full variable domain, with the rest looked up from reference TRBV11-2 and TRBJ2-7, is EAGVAQSPRYKIIEKRQSVAFWCNPISGHATLYWYQQILGQGPKLLIQFQNNGVVDDSQLPKDRFSAERLKGVDSTLKIQPAKLEDSAVYLCASKDMGEQYFGPGTRLTVT.

This chain links TRBV7-9 with TRBJ2-1; 10 bases are a match to TRBD2. The V and J ends lost 5 bases and 5 bases, in that order; junction bases with no gene match: 6. This CDR3 has 15 amino acids. Per the germline V gene, CDR1 is SEHNR and CDR2 is FQNEAQ (reference sequence). The CDR3 nucleotides are TGTGCCAGCAGCCCTCCTAGCGGGAGAGACAATGAGCAGTTCTTC. Protein sequence: CASSPPSGRDNEQFF.

Concerning this clone itself: This specimen includes other DNA sequences encoding the same CDR3. The CDR3 DNA is TGTGCCAGCAGTTCAGGGAGAGGGACTGAAGCTTTCTTT. Its protein is CASSSGRGTEAFF. The chain carries TRBV25-1 and TRBJ1-1, with a possible D match to TRBD1 (5 bases). This CDR3 contains 13 residues. The V end was cut by 5 bases, the J end by 5 bases, with 12 bases between. Germline V gene data show CDR1 as MGHDK and CDR2 as SYGVNS.

The CDR3, as DNA: TGTGCCAGCAGGACCGGGACAGGCCCCTATCAGTACTTC. Translating gives CASRTGTGPYQYF. The V and J genes are TRBV5-6 and TRBJ2-4, with TRBD1 identical over 8 bases. The CDR3 length is 13 residues. The germline gives CDR1 SGHDT, CDR2 YYEEEE. V lost 5 bases and J lost 12; bases outside the gene matches: 10.

The V and J genes are TRBV6-4 and TRBJ2-2, with a possible D match to TRBD2 (6 bases). CDR3 length: 14 residues. Trimming took 6 bases from V and 2 from J, leaving 10 bases between them. The germline gives CDR1 MRHNA, CDR2 SNTAGT. CDR3 residues: CASRGTGNTGELFF. The CDR3 DNA sequence: TGTGCCAGCAGGGGGACTGGCAACACCGGGGAGCTGTTTTTT.

The chain recombines TRBV6-1 with TRBJ1-5; TRBD1 matches 9 bases. The trim removed 2 bases at V and 3 bases at J, leaving 5 bases unmatched. The CDR3 loop spans 16 amino acids. The germline V gene encodes CDR1 MNHNS and CDR2 SASEGT. DNA for the CDR3: TGTGCCAGCAGTGAATCGGACAGGGGTCCCAATCAGCCCCAGCATTTT. It codes for CASSESDRGPNQPQHF.

The chain couples TRBV5-1 to TRBJ1-1; TRBD1 is a possible D gene (6 bases). The CDR3 is made up of 14 amino acids. Germline V CDR1 and CDR2: SGHRS, YFSETQ. V lost 2 bases, J lost 1 base, and 9 bases lay in between. CDR3 amino acids: CASSFRGANTEAFF. As DNA, the CDR3 is TGCGCCAGCAGCTTTCGGGGGGCGAACACTGAAGCTTTCTTT.

V gene TRBV2 combines with J gene TRBJ2-4, with a tentative D call TRBD2 (5 bases). V was pared by 0 bases and J by 0 bases, with 12 bases between. Germline V lookup: CDR1 SNHLY, CDR2 FYNNEI. The CDR3 totals 17 residues. The CDR3 reads CASSEAPAALAKNIQYF. In nucleotides, the CDR3 is TGTGCCAGCAGTGAAGCGCCAGCGGCCCTAGCCAAAAACATTCAGTACTTC.

Comment on this clone: The germline gene is not matched at one end of the junction; a read error may be the cause. This chain connects TRBV6-5 to TRBJ2-7; D gene unclear. The CDR3 runs 15 residues. CDR1 is MNHEY and CDR2 is SVGAGI in the germline V gene. For the CDR3, the DNA is TGTGCCAGCAGCTACTCAGGTGAACCCAACTACGAGCAGTACTTC. It translates to CASSYSGEPNYEQYF.

This rearrangement joins TRBV12-5 to TRBJ2-1; no clear D gene. V lost 1 base and J lost 1, with 5 bases in between. CDR3 size: 14 residues. Germline CDR1 LGHNT, CDR2 FRNRAP. The CDR3 nucleotides are TGTGCTAGTGGTTTGGGGCCTTCCTACAATGAGCAGTTCTTC. Its translation is CASGLGPSYNEQFF.

This sequence joins TRBV28 and TRBJ2-7; the match to TRBD2 covers 8 bases. CDR3 length: 15 amino acids. J lost 2 bases, V lost 2 bases, and 5 bases had no gene match. Germline CDR1 and CDR2: MDHEN and SYDVKM. The CDR3 here is CASSLGTSGAYEQYF. CDR3 bases: TGTGCCAGCAGTTTAGGGACTAGTGGGGCCTACGAGCAGTACTTC.

The chain employs TRBV5-4 and TRBJ2-2, with 9 bases lining up with TRBD1. This CDR3 comprises 14 residues. The germline V gene encodes CDR1 SGHNT and CDR2 YYREEE (reference sequence). The CDR3 protein is CAATQTGGTGELFF. CDR3 coding DNA: TGTGCAGCCACTCAGACAGGGGGCACCGGGGAGCTGTTTTTT.

This rearrangement joins TRBV4-3 to TRBJ1-2, with D maybe TRBD1 (5 bases). The V end lost 1 base, the J end lost 2 bases, and 23 bases lay between the germline ends. This CDR3 is 19 amino acids long. Germline assignment: CDR1 LGHNA and CDR2 YSLEER. CDR3 DNA: TGCGCCAGCAGCCAAGTATGGGGGGGTGAGTGGTCCCTCAACTATGGCTACACCTTC. Its translation is CASSQVWGGEWSLNYGYTF.

The rearrangement joins TRBV9 to TRBJ1-2; D uncertain. V shed 0 bases and J shed 5 bases, with 17 bases lying between them. This CDR3 has 16 amino acids. Looked up from germline, CDR1 is SGDLS and CDR2 is YYNGEE. The CDR3 nucleotides are TGTGCCAGCAGCGTAGCCCCCGGGAGAGTAGATTATGGCTACACCTTC. Translating it yields CASSVAPGRVDYGYTF.

The chain combines TRBV28 with TRBJ2-7, with D perhaps being TRBD1 or TRBD2 (5 bases each). This CDR3 contains 17 residues. V was clipped by 6 bases and J by 5 bases, with 26 bases between them. Germline CDR1 and CDR2: MDHEN and SYDVKM. The CDR3 DNA reads TGTGCCAGCAGGGATAAGATGACGAGGGGCTCGGAAAACGAGCAGTACTTC. Residues: CASRDKMTRGSENEQYF. The full variable domain, its missing parts supplied by reference TRBV28 and TRBJ2-7, is DVKVTQSSRYLVKRTGEKVFLECVQDMDHENMFWYRQDPGLGLRLIYFSYDVKMKEKGDIPEGYSVSREKKERFSLILESASTNQTSMYLCASRDKMTRGSENEQYFGPGTRLTVT.

V gene TRBV9 combines with J gene TRBJ2-7; a possible D gene is TRBD1 (5 bases). Germline lookup yields CDR1 SGDLS and CDR2 YYNGEE. This CDR3 contains 14 residues. With 0 bases removed from V and 5 bases from J, the gap between germline ends came to 12 bases. The CDR3 loop is CASSVDQGEDEQYF. The CDR3, as DNA: TGTGCCAGCAGCGTAGACCAGGGTGAGGACGAGCAGTACTTC.

V and J are TRBV5-1 and TRBJ2-3; perhaps TRBD1 as D (6 bases). The germline V gene encodes CDR1 SGHRS and CDR2 YFSETQ. V dropped 5 bases and J dropped 5 bases, with 18 bases sitting between them. CDR3 length: 15 amino acids. The CDR3 reads CASSPTDRSVDTQYF. The CDR3 DNA reads as TGCGCCAGCAGTCCGACGGACAGAAGCGTAGATACGCAGTATTTT. The full variable domain, rest sourced from reference TRBV5-1 and TRBJ2-3, is KAGVTQTPRYLIKTRGQQVTLSCSPISGHRSVSWYQQTPGQGLQFLFEYFSETQRNKGNFPGRFSGRQFSNSRSEMNVSTLELGDSALYLCASSPTDRSVDTQYFGPGTRLTVL.

This sequence joins TRBV9 and TRBJ2-1, with TRBD2 matching 8 bases. Germline V CDR1 and CDR2: SGDLS, YYNGEE. Unmatched junction bases numbered 13, after V lost 5 bases and J lost 0 bases. This CDR3 spans 18 amino acids. The CDR3 reads CASRESGLAGPSYNEQFF. In DNA, the CDR3 is TGTGCCAGCAGAGAAAGTGGTTTAGCGGGACCCTCCTACAATGAGCAGTTCTTC.

The chain links TRBV2 to TRBJ2-3, with 11 positions matching TRBD1. V trimming: 3 bases; J trimming: 1 base; junction bases outside the gene matches: 3. The germline V gene encodes CDR1 SNHLY and CDR2 FYNNEI. This CDR3 is 16 amino acids long. The DNA for the CDR3 is TGTGCCAGCAGTGAGCGGACAGGGGGCCGCACAGATACGCAGTATTTT. It is translated as CASSERTGGRTDTQYF. Complete variable domain (other parts from reference TRBV2 and TRBJ2-3): EPEVTQTPSHQVTQMGQEVILRCVPISNHLYFYWYRQILGQKVEFLVSFYNNEISEKSEIFDDQFSVERPDGSNFTLKIRSTKLEDSAMYFCASSERTGGRTDTQYFGPGTRLTVL.

The V call is TRBV28, the J call TRBJ2-7; maybe TRBD1 (5 bases). V lost 1 base and J 2 bases, leaving 21 bases between the germline ends. Per germline, CDR1 MDHEN and CDR2 SYDVKM. The CDR3 sequence is 18 residues long. CDR3 in DNA: TGTGCCAGCAGTTTATTTGATGTTGGACATGATGGAGCCTACGAGCAGTACTTC. This encodes CASSLFDVGHDGAYEQYF.

The genes are TRBV5-1 and TRBJ2-2; a possible D gene is TRBD1 (6 bases). With 4 bases removed from V and 4 bases from J, the gap between germline ends came to 14 bases. The CDR3 contains 15 residues. Per the germline V gene, CDR1 is SGHRS and CDR2 is YFSETQ. The CDR3 nucleotides are TGCGCCAGCAGCGATTGGACAGTGGGCACCGGGGAGCTGTTTTTT. Protein product: CASSDWTVGTGELFF.

Only a few counts were recorded for this clone. The sample holds other DNA sequences that translate to the same CDR3. The chain recombines TRBV19 with TRBJ1-1; D remains unclear. Trimming shortened V by 2 bases and J by 1 base, and 5 bases separated the two germline ends. The CDR3 loop spans 13 amino acids. The V gene's germline CDR1 is LNHDA and CDR2 SQIVND (reference sequence). The CDR3 DNA reads as TGTGCCAGTAGTATATCCTCGAACACTGAAGCTTTCTTT. As protein: CASSISSNTEAFF. The whole variable domain, remainder taken from reference TRBV19 and TRBJ1-1, is DGGITQSPKYLFRKEGQNVTLSCEQNLNHDAMYWYRQDPGQGLRLIYYSQIVNDFQKGDIAEGYSVSREKKESFPLTVTSAQKNPTAFYLCASSISSNTEAFFGQGTRLTVV.

This chain joins TRBV10-3 and TRBJ2-2; 8 positions agree with TRBD1. V was clipped by 2 bases and J by 1 base; unmatched bases: 9. The germline gives CDR1 ENHRY, CDR2 SYGVKD. The CDR3 has 18 amino acids. CDR3 sequence (DNA): TGTGCCATCAGTGAGCCGGGGAAAGGGACAGGGAACACCGGGGAGCTGTTTTTT. It codes for CAISEPGKGTGNTGELFF.

The chain employs TRBV6-1 and TRBJ2-7; tentative D call: TRBD1 (6 bases). V was shortened by 5 bases and J by 2 bases, with 13 bases between the two germline ends. The CDR3 is made up of 14 amino acids. Germline V CDR1 and CDR2: MNHNS, SASEGT. The CDR3 sequence: CASSQGFVPYEQYF. Written as DNA, the CDR3 is TGTGCCAGCAGTCAGGGGTTTGTACCCTACGAGCAGTACTTC.